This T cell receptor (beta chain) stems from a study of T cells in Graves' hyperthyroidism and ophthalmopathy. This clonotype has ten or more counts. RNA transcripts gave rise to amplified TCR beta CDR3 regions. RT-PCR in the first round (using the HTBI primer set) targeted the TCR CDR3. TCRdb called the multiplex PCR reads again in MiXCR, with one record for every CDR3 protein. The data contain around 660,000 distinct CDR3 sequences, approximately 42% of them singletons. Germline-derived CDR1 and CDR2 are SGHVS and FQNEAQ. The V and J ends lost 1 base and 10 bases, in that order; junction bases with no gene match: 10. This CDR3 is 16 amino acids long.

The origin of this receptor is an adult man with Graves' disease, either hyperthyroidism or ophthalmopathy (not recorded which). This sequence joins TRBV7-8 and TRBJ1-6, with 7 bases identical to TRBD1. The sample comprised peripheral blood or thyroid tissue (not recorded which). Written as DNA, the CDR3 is TGTGCCAGCAGCTTAGAACAGGGGCTAAGGAAGTCACCCCTCCACTTT. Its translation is CASSLEQGLRKSPLHF. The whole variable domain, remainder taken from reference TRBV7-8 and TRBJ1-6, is GAGVSQSPRYKVAKRGQDVALRCDPISGHVSLFWYQQALGQGPEFLTYFQNEAQLDKSGLPSDRFFAERPEGSVSTLKIQRTQQEDSAVYLCASSLEQGLRKSPLHFGNGTRLTVT.